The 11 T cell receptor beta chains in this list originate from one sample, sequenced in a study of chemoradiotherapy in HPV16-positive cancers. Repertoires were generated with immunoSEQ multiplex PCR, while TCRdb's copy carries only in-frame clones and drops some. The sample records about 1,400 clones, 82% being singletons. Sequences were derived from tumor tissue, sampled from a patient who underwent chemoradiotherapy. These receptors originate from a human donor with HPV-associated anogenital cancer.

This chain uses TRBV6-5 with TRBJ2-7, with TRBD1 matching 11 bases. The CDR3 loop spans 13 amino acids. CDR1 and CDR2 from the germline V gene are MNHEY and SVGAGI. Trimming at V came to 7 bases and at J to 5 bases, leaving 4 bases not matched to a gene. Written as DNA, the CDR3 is TGTGCCAGCATGGACAGGGGGCCCGACGAGCAGTACTTC. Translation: CASMDRGPDEQYF.

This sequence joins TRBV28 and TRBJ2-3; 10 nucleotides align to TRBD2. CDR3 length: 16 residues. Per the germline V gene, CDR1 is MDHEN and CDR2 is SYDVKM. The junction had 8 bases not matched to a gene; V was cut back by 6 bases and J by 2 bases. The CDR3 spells CASSRGLAVSTDTQYF. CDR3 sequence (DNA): TGTGCCAGCAGCCGCGGACTAGCGGTGTCCACAGATACGCAGTATTTT. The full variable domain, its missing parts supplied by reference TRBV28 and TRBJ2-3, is DVKVTQSSRYLVKRTGEKVFLECVQDMDHENMFWYRQDPGLGLRLIYFSYDVKMKEKGDIPEGYSVSREKKERFSLILESASTNQTSMYLCASSRGLAVSTDTQYFGPGTRLTVL.

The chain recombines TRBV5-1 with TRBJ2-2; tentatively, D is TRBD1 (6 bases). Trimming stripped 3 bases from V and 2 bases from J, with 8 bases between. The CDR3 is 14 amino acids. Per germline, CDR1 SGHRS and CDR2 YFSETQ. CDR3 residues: CASSWTANTGELFF. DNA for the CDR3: TGCGCCAGCAGCTGGACAGCCAACACCGGGGAGCTGTTTTTT.

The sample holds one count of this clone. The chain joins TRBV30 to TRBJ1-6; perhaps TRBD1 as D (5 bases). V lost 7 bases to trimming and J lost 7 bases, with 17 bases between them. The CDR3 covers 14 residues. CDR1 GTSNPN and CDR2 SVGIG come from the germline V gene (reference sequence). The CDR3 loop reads CAFSMGTVNSPLHF. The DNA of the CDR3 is TGTGCCTTCTCAATGGGGACGGTAAATTCACCCCTCCACTTT.

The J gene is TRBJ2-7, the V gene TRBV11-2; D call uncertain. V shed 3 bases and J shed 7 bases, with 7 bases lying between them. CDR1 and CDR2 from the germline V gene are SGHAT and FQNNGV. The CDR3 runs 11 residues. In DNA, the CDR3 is TGTGCCAGCAGCTTTGTACGGGAGCAGTACTTC. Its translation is CASSFVREQYF.

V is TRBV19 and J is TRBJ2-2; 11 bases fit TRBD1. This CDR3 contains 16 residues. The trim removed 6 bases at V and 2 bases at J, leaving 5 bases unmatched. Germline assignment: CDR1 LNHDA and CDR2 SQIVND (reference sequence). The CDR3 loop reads CASSRTGGFNTGELFF. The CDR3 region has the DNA TGTGCCAGTAGCCGGACAGGGGGCTTTAACACCGGGGAGCTGTTTTTT.

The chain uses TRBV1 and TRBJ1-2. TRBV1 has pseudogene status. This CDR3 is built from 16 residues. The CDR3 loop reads CTSRRGIVRKTYGYTF. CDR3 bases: TGCACCAGCAGAAGAGGTATTGTGCGAAAGACCTATGGCTACACCTTC.

The CDR3 sequence is CASSFGNSGNTIYF. Written as DNA, the CDR3 is TGTGCCAGCAGTTTTGGGAACTCTGGAAACACCATATATTTT. The V and J genes are TRBV28 and TRBJ1-3; D gene ambiguous. Germline V gene sequence: CDR1 MDHEN, CDR2 SYDVKM. This CDR3 region has 14 residues. V lost 3 bases, J lost 0 bases, and 6 bases lay in between.

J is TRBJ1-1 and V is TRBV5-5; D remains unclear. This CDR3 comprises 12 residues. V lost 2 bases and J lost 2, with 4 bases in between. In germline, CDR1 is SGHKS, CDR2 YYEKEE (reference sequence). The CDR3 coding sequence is TGTGCCAGCAGCTTATTAAACACTGAAGCTTTCTTT. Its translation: CASSLLNTEAFF.

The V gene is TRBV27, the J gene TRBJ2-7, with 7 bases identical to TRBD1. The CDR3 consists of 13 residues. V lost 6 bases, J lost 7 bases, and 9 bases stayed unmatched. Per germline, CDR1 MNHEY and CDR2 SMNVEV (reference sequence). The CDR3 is CASSPTGAGEQYF. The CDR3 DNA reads TGTGCCAGCAGCCCCACAGGGGCAGGTGAGCAGTACTTC.

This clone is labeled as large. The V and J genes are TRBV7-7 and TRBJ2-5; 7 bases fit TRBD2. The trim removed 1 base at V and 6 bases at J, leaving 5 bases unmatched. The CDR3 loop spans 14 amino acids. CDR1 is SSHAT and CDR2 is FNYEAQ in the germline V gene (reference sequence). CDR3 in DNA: TGTGCCAGCAGCTTAGGAGCGGGAACCCAGACCCAGTACTTC. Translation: CASSLGAGTQTQYF. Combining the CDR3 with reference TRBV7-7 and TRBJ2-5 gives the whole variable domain GAGVSQSPRYKVTKRGQDVTLRCDPISSHATLYWYQQALGQGPEFLTYFNYEAQPDKSGLPSDRFSAERPEGSISTLTIQRTEQRDSAMYRCASSLGAGTQTQYFGPGTRLLVL.